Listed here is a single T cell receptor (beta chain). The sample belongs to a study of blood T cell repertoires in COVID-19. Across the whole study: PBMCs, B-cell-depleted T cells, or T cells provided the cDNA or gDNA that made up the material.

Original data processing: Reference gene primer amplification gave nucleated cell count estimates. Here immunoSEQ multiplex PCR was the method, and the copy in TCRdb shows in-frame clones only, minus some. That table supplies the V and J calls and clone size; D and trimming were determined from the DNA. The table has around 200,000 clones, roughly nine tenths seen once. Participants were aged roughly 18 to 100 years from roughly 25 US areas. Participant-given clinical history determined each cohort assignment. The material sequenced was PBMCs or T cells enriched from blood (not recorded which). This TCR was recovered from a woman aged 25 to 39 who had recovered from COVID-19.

This chain's CDR3 is CASRGNDRDTQYF. The CDR3 nucleotides are TGTGCCAGCAGGGGCAATGACAGGGATACGCAGTATTTT. This sequence joins TRBV9 and TRBJ2-3; weak D call: TRBD1 (6 bases). CDR3 length: 13 residues. Germline values: CDR1 SGDLS, CDR2 YYNGEE. Trimming took 5 bases from V and 6 from J, leaving 13 bases between them.